The entry below describes one T cell receptor beta chain. Antigen unknown. These data belong to a study of human T cells and chemical hapten exposure. Each cDNA molecule in the library carried unique molecular identifiers. Methods used by the authors: Samples contained a median of around 89,000 TCRs, with a range of about 20,000 to 750,000. TCRdb fed the reads into MiXCR, producing one record per CDR3 protein. TCRdb, not the authors, supplied the V and J calls. The table lists about 120,000 distinct CDR3 sequences, roughly 8.5% of them singletons. The starting material, unfractionated whole blood, was used for total RNA extraction. V gave up 2 bases and J gave up 0 bases; unmatched junction bases: 5. Germline V gives CDR1 SGHTA, CDR2 FQGNSA. The CDR3 loop spans 16 amino acids. Points from the study as a whole: Following DPC sensitization, TCRs present above 1 in 1000 frequency showed no change.

This TCR derives from a human donor in good health. Some clones in this sample may be carry-over from other donors' samples. The sample comprised whole blood. The chain is built from TRBV7-2 and TRBJ2-7; TRBD2 agrees at 9 bases. CDR3 DNA: TGTGCCAGCAGCTTAAGACTAGCGGTTGGCTCCTACGAGCAGTACTTC. This sequence encodes CASSLRLAVGSYEQYF. The full variable domain, its missing parts supplied by reference TRBV7-2 and TRBJ2-7, is GAGVSQSPSNKVTEKGKDVELRCDPISGHTALYWYRQSLGQGLEFLIYFQGNSAPDKSGLPSDRFSAERTGGSVSTLTIQRTQQEDSAVYLCASSLRLAVGSYEQYFGPGTRLTVT.